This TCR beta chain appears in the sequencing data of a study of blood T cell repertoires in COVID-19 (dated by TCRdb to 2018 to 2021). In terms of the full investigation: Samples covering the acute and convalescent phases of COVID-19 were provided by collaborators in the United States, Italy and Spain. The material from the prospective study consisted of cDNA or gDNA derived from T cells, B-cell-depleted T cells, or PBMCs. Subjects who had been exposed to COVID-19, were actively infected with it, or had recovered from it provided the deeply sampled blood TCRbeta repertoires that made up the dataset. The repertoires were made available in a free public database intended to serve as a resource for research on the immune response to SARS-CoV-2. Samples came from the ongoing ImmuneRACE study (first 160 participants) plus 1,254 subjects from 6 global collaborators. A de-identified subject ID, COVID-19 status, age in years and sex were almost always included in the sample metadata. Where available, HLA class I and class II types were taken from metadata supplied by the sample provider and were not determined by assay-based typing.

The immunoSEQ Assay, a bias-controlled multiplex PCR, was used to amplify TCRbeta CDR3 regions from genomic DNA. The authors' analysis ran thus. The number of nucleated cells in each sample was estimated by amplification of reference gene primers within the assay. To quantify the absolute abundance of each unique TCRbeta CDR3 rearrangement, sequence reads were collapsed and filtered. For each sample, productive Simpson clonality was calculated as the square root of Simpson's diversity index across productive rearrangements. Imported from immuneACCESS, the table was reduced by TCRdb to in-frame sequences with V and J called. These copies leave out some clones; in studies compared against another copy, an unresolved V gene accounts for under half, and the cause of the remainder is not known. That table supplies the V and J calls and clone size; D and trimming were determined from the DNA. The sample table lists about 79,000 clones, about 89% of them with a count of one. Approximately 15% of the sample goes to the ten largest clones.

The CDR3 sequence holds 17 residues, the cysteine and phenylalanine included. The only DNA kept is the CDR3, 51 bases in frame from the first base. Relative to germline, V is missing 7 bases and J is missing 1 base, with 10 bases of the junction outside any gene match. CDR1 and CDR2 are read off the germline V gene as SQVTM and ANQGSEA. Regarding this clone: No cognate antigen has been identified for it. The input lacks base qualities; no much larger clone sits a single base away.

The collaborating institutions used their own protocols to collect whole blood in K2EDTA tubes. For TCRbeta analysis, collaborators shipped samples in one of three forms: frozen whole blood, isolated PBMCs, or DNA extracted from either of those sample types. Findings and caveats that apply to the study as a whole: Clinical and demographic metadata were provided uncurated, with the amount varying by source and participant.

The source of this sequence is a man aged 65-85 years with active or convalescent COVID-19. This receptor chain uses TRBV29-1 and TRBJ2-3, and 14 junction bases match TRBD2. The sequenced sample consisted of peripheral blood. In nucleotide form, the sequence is TGCAGCGCTCGAAGAGGGGGACTAGCGGGAGGCACAGATACGCAGTATTTT. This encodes CSARRGGLAGGTDTQYF.